The text below deals with one T cell receptor beta chain. In this sample, this clonotype turned up many times. The clone's antigen remains unknown. No base quality values were provided; no much bigger clone lies one nucleotide off. TCR beta CDR3 regions were amplified from RNA transcripts. For the first round of RT-PCR on the TCR CDR3, the HTBI primer set was used together with the Qiagen OneStep RT-PCR kit. Libraries were constructed in a second round of multiplex PCR, after which size selection and purification were performed. The libraries were sequenced on an Illumina HiSeq2000 using paired-end 100 bp reads. For the original study's pipeline: SOAPnuke was used to process the raw data, with reads discarded if the reads contained adapters or uncalled bases, had a mean Phred below 15, or lacked an exact constant-primer or identifier match. COPE v1.2.5 was used to merge the high-quality paired reads, and each unique nucleotide sequence was defined as a clonotype. Clonotypes were aligned to IMGT TRBV, TRBD and TRBJ reference segments using MiTCR v1.1. Only V-J combinations with frequency above 0.0001, covering about 99% of repertoires, were analysed. The TCS score was defined as the ratio of F50 (clonal expansion) to E x V (chaos), calculated using BLOSUM62-based TCRdist between CDR3 peptides within each V-J. Welch's t-statistics and random forest reduced 450 to 600 V-J features to 13, which were used in a naive Bayes classifier (R e1071). TCRdb itself trimmed the public reads at Q25 with fastp, ran MiXCR and retained productive beta chains. Records with the same CDR3 protein are collapsed into one entry carrying the most frequent genes and DNA. The V and J calls, along with clone size, are taken from TCRdb and not from the paper's own processing. In this sample the table shows roughly 360,000 distinct CDR3 sequences, approximately 13% of which occur a single time. The ten largest clones add up to less than 25% of the sample.

Hyperthyroidism patients were newly diagnosed, with disease duration under 2 months, and aged 18 to 65 years. Patients with uncontrolled infections, other autoimmune diseases, pregnancy or lactation were excluded. Diagnoses relied on clinical symptoms, serum thyroxine and TRAb, thyroid ultrasound and orbital computed tomography. Blood from progressor patients was collected at the time of first diagnosis with hyperthyroidism, before any ophthalmopathy symptoms had appeared. PBMCs were isolated from more than 8 ml of fresh peripheral blood by Ficoll-Paque density gradient centrifugation. Progressor patients were defined as those initially diagnosed with Graves' hyperthyroidism in whom ophthalmopathy developed during follow-up. Total RNA was extracted with Trizol reagent, and quality was checked on an Agilent 2100 Bioanalyzer. The data stem from a study of T cells in Graves' hyperthyroidism and ophthalmopathy (dated by TCRdb to between 2018 and 2021). Regarding the complete study: Peripheral blood samples were taken at the time of initial diagnosis, prior to any treatment. After blood sampling, hyperthyroidism patients were treated with methimazole at a starting dose of 30 mg daily, and ophthalmopathy patients were treated with high-dose intravenous methylprednisolone. The 85 to 100 discovery patients were divided at random into training and test sets in a 7:3 ratio. An independent validation cohort of fewer than 20 hyperthyroidism patients and 17 patients who later progressed to ophthalmopathy tested prospective prediction of ophthalmopathy. TCR Vbeta CDR3 sequencing of some 140 peripheral blood samples (under 45 ophthalmopathy, approximately 80 hyperthyroidism and 17 progressor patients) is reported in the paper. TCR V-J signatures able to tell the groups apart were searched for in a discovery cohort of some 100 patients, of whom more than 40 had Graves' ophthalmopathy and roughly 59 had stable Graves' hyperthyroidism. Thyroid tissue and blood T-cell repertoires from over 5 Graves' hyperthyroidism patients were also compared in the study.

Study-wide conclusions, independent of this receptor: During validation, the model predicted progression to ophthalmopathy a median of about 6.5 months ahead of onset, with approximately 70% sensitivity and 72.22% specificity. No statistical method was used to fix the sample size in advance, and group allocation was not hidden from the investigators. A 13 V-J signature model separated ophthalmopathy from stable hyperthyroidism, with about 88% sensitivity and about 81% specificity in cross-validation and 80%/75% in testing. Most expanded thyroid clonotypes (frequency above 0.001) were also detected in blood, suggesting blood repertoires may reflect thyroid immune responses.

The CDR3 contains 13 residues, cysteine and phenylalanine counted. Just the 39-base CDR3 DNA is kept, in frame starting at base 1. CDR1 KGHSH and CDR2 LQKENI were looked up in the germline V gene. V drops 3 bases and J drops 6 bases, leaving 9 bases in between. The sequence derives from a man between 25 and 39 years old with Graves' hyperthyroidism that later progressed to Graves' ophthalmopathy. Source material: blood. The chain joins TRBV18 to TRBJ1-5; too little of a D gene remains to name it. The CDR3 region: CASSPGRGQPQHF. The nucleotides read TGTGCCAGCTCACCCGGCCGGGGTCAGCCCCAGCATTTT.